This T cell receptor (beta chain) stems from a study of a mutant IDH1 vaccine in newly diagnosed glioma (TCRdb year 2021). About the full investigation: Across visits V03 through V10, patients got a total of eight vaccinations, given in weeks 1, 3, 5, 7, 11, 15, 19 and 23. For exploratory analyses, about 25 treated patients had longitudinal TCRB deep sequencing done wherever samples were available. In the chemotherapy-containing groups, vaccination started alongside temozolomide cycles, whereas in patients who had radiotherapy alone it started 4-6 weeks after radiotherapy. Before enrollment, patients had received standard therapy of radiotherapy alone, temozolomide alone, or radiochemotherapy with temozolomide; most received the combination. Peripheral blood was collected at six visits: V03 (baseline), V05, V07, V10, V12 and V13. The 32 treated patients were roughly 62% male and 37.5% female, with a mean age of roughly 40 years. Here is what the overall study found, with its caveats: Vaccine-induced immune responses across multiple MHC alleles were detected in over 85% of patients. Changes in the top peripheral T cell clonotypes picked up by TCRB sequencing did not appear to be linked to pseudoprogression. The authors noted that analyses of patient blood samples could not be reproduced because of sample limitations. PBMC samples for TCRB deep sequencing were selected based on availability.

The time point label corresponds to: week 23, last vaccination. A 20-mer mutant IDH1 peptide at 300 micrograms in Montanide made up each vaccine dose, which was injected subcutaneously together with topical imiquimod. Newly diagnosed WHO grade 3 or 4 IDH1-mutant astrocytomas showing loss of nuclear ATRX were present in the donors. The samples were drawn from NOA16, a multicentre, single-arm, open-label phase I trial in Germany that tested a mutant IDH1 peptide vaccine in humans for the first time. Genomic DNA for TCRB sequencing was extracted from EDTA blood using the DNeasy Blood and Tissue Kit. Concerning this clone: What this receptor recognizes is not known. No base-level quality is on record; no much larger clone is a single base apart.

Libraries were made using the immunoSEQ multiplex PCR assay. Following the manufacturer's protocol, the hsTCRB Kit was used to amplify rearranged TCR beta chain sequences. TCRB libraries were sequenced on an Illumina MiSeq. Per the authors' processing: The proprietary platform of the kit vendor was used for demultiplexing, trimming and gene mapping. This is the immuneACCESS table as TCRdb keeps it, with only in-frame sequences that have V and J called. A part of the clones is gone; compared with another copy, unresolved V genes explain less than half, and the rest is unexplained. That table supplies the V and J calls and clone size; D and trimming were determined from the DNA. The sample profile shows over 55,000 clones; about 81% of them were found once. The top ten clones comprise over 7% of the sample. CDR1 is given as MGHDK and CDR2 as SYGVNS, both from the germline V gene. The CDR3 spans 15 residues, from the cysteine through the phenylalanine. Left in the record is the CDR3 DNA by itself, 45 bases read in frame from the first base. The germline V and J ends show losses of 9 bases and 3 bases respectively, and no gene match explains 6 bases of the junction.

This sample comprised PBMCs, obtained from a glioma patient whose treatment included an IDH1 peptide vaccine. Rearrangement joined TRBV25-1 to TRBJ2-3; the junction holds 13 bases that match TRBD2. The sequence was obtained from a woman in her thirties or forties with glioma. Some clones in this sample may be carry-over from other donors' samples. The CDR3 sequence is CASGLAGAPTDTQYF. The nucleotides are TGTGCCAGTGGACTAGCGGGGGCCCCAACAGATACGCAGTATTTT.